The clone carrying this T cell receptor beta chain occurred a few times. The data stem from a study of T-cell reconstitution after alpha-beta-depleted transplantation in children. The TCRbeta library was prepared with unique molecular identifiers. TCRdb recomputed calls from the PCR reads with MiXCR, one row per CDR3 protein. The table has roughly 500,000 distinct CDR3 sequences, about an eighth seen once. This CDR3 has 15 amino acids. V was clipped by 1 base and J by 0 bases; unmatched bases: 2. Germline V gene data show CDR1 as SGHDT and CDR2 as YYEEEE. The sample here was PBMCs from the stem cell graft donor, taken from the stem cell graft. The V and J genes are TRBV5-6 and TRBJ1-2; 8 positions agree with TRBD1. This TCR was recovered from a human donor who donated a stem cell graft to a child with combined immunodeficiency. The CDR3 here is CASSLRQGTNYGYTF. CDR3 DNA: TGTGCCAGCAGCTTGCGACAGGGGACTAACTATGGCTACACCTTC.